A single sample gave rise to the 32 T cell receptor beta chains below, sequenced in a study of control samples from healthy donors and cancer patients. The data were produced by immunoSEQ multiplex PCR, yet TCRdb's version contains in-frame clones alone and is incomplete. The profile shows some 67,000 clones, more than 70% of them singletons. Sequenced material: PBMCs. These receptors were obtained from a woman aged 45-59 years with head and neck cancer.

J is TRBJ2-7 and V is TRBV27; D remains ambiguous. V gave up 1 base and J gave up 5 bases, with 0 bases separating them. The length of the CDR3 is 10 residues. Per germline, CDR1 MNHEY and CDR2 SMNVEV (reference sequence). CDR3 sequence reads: CASSLYEQYF. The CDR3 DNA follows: TGTGCCAGCAGTTTATACGAGCAGTACTTC.

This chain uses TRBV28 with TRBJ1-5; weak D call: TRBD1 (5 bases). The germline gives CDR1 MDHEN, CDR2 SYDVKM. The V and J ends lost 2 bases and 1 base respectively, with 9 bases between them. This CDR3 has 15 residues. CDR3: CASSLGGESNQPQHF. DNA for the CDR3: TGTGCCAGCAGTTTAGGAGGGGAGAGCAATCAGCCCCAGCATTTT.

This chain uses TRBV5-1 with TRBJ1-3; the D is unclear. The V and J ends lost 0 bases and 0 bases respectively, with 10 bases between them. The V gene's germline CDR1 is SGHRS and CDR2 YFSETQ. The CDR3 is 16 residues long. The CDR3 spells CASSLEALGSGNTIYF. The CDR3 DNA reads TGCGCCAGCAGCTTGGAGGCGCTGGGCTCTGGAAACACCATATATTTT.

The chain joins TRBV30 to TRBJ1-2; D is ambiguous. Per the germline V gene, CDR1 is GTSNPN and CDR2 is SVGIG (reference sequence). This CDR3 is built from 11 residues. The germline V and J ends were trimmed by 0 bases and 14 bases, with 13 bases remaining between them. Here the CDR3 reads CAWSVSDRPTF. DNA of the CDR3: TGTGCCTGGAGTGTATCGGACCGCCCTACCTTC.

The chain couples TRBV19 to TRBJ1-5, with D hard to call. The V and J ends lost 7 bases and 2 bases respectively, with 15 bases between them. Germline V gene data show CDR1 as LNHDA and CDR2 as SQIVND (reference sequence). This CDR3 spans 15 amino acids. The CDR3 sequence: CASISDGSRNQPQHF. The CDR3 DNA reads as TGTGCCAGTATTTCCGACGGCTCCCGCAATCAGCCCCAGCATTTT. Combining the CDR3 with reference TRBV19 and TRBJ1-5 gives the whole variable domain DGGITQSPKYLFRKEGQNVTLSCEQNLNHDAMYWYRQDPGQGLRLIYYSQIVNDFQKGDIAEGYSVSREKKESFPLTVTSAQKNPTAFYLCASISDGSRNQPQHFGDGTRLSIL.

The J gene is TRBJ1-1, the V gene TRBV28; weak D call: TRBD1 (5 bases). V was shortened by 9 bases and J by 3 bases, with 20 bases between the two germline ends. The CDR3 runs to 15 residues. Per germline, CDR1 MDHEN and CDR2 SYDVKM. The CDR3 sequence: CASSGDALGDTEAFF. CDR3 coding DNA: TGTGCCAGTTCTGGGGACGCCCTCGGGGACACTGAAGCTTTCTTT.

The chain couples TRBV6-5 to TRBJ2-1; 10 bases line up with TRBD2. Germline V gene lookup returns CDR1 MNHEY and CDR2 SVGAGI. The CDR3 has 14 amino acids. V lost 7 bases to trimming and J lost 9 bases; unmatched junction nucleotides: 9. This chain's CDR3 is CASTSSGGWGEQFF. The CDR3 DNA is TGTGCCAGCACGAGTAGCGGGGGGTGGGGTGAGCAGTTCTTC.

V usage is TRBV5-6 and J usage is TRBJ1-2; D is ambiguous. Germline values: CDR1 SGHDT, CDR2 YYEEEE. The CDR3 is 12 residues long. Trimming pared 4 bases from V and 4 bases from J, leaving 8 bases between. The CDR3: CASSASFYGYTF. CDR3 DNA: TGTGCCAGCAGCGCGAGCTTCTATGGCTACACCTTC.

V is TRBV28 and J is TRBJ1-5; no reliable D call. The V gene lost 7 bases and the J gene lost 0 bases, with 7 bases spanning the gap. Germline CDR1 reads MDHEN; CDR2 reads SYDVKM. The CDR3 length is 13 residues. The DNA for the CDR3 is TGTGCCAGCACGGGGAATAGCAATCAGCCCCAGCATTTT. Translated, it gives CASTGNSNQPQHF.

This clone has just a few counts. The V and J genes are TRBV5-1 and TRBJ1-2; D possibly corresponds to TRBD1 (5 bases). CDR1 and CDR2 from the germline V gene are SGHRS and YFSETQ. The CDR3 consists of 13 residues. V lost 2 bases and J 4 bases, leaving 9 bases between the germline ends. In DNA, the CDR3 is TGCGCCAGCAGCTTCGGGGGATCCTATGGCTACACCTTC. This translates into CASSFGGSYGYTF.

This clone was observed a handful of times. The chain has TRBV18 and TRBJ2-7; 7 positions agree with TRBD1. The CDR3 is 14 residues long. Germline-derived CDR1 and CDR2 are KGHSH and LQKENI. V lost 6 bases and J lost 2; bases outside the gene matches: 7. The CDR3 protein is CASSTGAMTYEQYF. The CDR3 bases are TGTGCCAGCTCTACAGGGGCGATGACCTACGAGCAGTACTTC.

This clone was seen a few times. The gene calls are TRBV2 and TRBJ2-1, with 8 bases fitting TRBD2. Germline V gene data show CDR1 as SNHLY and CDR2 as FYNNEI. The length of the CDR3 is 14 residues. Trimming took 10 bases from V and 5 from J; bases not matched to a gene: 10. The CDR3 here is CATPPTGGNNEQFF. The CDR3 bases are TGTGCCACGCCCCCTACGGGGGGGAACAATGAGCAGTTCTTC. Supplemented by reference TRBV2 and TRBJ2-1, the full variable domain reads EPEVTQTPSHQVTQMGQEVILRCVPISNHLYFYWYRQILGQKVEFLVSFYNNEISEKSEIFDDQFSVERPDGSNFTLKIRSTKLEDSAMYFCATPPTGGNNEQFFGPGTRLTVL.

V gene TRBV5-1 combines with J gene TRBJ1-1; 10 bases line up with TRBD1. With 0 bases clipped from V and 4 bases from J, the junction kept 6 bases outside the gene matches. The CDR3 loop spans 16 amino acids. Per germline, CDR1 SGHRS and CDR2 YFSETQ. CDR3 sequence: CASSLARTGGITEAFF. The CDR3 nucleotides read TGCGCCAGCAGCTTGGCCCGGACAGGGGGGATCACTGAAGCTTTCTTT.

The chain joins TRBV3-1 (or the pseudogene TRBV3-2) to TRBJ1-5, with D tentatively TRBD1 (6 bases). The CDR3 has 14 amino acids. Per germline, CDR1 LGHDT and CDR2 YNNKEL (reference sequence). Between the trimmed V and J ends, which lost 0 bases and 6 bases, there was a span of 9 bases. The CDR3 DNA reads TGTGCCAGCAGCCAAGAGGCGGGGGCTCAGCCCCAGCATTTT. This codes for CASSQEAGAQPQHF.

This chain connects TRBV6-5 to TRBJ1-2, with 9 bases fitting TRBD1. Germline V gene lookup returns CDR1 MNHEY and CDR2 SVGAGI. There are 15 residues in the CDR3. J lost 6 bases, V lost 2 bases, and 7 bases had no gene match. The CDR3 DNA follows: TGTGCCAGCAGTTACGCGACCGGACAGGGGAATGGCTACACCTTC. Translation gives CASSYATGQGNGYTF.

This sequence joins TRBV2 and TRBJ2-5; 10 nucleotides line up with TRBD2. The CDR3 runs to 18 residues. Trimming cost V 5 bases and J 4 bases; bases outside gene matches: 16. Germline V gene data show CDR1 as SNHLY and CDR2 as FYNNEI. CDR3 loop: CASSKGHATSGVLETQYF. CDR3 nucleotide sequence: TGTGCCAGCAGTAAAGGGCACGCAACTAGCGGGGTGTTAGAGACCCAGTACTTC.

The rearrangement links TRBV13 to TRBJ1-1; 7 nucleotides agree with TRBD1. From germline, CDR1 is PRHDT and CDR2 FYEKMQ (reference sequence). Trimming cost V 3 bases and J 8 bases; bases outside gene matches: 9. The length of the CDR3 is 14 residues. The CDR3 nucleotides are TGTGCCAGCAGCTTTGGGACAGCCCTCGAGGAAGCTTTCTTT. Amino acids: CASSFGTALEEAFF.

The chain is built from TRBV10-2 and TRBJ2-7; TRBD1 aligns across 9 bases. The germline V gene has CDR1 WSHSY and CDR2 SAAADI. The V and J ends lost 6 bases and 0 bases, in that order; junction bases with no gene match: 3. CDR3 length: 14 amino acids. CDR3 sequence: CASSPGQGSYEQYF. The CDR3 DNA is TGCGCCAGCAGCCCGGGACAGGGCTCCTACGAGCAGTACTTC.

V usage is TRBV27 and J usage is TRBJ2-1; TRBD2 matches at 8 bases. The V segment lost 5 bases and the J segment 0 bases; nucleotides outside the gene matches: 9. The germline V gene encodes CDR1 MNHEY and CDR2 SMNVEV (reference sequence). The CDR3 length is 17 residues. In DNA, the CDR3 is TGTGCCAGCAGTCCCCGCGGCGGGGGGCCCTCCTACAATGAGCAGTTCTTC. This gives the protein CASSPRGGGPSYNEQFF.

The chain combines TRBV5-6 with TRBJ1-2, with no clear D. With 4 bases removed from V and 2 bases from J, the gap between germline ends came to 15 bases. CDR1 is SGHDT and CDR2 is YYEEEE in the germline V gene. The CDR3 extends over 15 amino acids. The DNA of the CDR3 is TGTGCCAGCAGCCTGTCGCCCACCAGAAACTATGGCTACACCTTC. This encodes CASSLSPTRNYGYTF.

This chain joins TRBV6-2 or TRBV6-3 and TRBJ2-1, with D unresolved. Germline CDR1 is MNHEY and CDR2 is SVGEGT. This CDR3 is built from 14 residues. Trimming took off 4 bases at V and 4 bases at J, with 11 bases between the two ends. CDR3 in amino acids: CASSFFGPYNEQFF. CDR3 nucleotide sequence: TGTGCCAGCAGTTTCTTCGGACCTTACAATGAGCAGTTCTTC.

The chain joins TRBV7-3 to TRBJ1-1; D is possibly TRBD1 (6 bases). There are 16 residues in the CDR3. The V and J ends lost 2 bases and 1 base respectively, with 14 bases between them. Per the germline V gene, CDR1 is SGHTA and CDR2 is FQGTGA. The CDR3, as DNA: TGTGCCAGCAGCTTAGATGGGGGCATAGGGAACACTGAAGCTTTCTTT. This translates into CASSLDGGIGNTEAFF.

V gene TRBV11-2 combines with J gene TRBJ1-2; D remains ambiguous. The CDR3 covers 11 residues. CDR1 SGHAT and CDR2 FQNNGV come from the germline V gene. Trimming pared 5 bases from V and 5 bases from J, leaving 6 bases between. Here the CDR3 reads CASSPGYGYTF. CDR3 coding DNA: TGTGCCAGCAGCCCCGGGTATGGCTACACCTTC.

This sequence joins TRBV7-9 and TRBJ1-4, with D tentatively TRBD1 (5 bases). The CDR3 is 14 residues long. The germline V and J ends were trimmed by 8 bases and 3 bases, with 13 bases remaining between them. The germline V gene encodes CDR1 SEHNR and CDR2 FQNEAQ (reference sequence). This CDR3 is CASSPGRSNEKLFF. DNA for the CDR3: TGTGCCAGCTCCCCGGGACGGTCTAATGAAAAACTGTTTTTT.

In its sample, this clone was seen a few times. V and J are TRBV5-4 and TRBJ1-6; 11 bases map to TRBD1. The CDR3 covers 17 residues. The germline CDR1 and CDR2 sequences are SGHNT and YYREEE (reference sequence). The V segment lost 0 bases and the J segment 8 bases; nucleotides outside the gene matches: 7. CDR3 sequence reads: CASSLAARTGGHSPLHF. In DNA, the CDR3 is TGTGCCAGCAGCTTGGCGGCGCGGACAGGGGGCCATTCACCCCTCCACTTT.

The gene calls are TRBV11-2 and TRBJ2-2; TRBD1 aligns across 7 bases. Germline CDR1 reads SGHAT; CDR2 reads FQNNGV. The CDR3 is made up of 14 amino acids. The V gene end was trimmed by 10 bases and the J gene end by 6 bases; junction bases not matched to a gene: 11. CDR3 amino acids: CATQFNRGSGELFF. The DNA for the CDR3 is TGTGCCACGCAATTTAACAGGGGTTCCGGGGAGCTGTTTTTT.

The chain's CDR3 is CASRIGQGGNTEAFF. The CDR3, as DNA: TGCGCCAGCAGAATTGGACAGGGGGGGAACACTGAAGCTTTCTTT. The chain recombines TRBV5-1 with TRBJ1-1; 10 positions agree with TRBD1. V gave up 5 bases and J gave up 1 base; unmatched junction bases: 5. The CDR3 contains 15 residues. Germline CDR1 reads SGHRS; CDR2 reads YFSETQ.

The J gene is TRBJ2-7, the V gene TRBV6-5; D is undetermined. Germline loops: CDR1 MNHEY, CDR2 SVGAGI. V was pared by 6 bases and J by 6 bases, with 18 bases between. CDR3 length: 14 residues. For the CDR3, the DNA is TGTGCCAGCAGCCAAGCCGCGGACGCCTTCGAGCAGTACTTC. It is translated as CASSQAADAFEQYF.

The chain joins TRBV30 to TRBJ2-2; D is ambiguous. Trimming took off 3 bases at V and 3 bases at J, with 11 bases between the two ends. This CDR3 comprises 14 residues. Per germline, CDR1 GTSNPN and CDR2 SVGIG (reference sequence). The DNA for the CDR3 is TGTGCCTGGAGGAGAGGTAGCCACACCGGGGAGCTGTTTTTT. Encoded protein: CAWRRGSHTGELFF.

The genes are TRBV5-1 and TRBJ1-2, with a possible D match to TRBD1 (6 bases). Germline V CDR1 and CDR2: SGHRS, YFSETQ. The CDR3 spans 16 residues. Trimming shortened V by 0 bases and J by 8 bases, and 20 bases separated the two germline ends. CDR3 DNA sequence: TGCGCCAGCAGCTTGGCCGGACAGCAAACCCCTAACGGCTACACCTTC. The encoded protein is CASSLAGQQTPNGYTF.

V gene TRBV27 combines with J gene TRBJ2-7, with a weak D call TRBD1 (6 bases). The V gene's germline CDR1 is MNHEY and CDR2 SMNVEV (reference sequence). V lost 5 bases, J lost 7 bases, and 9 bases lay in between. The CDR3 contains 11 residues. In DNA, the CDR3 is TGTGCCAGCAGTATCGGACAGGAGCAGTACTTC. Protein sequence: CASSIGQEQYF.

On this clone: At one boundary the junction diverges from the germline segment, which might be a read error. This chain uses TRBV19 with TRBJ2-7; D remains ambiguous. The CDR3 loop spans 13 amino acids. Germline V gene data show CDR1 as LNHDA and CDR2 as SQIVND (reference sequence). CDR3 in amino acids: CASSLEAGYEQYF. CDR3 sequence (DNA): TGTGCCAGTAGTTTAGAGGCAGGCTACGAGCAGTACTTC.